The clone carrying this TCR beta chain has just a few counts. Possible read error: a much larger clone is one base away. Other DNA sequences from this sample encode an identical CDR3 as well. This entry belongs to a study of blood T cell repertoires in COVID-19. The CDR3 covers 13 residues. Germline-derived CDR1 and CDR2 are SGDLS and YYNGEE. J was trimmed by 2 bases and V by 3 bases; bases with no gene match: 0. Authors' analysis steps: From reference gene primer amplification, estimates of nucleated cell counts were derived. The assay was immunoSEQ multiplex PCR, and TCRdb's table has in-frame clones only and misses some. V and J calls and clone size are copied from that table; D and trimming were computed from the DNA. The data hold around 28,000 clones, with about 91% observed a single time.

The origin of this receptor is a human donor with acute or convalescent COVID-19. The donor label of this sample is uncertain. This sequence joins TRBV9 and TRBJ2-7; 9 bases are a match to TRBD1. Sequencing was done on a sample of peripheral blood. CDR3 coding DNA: TGTGCCAGCAGCGGACAGGGGGCCTACGAGCAGTACTTC. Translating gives CASSGQGAYEQYF.